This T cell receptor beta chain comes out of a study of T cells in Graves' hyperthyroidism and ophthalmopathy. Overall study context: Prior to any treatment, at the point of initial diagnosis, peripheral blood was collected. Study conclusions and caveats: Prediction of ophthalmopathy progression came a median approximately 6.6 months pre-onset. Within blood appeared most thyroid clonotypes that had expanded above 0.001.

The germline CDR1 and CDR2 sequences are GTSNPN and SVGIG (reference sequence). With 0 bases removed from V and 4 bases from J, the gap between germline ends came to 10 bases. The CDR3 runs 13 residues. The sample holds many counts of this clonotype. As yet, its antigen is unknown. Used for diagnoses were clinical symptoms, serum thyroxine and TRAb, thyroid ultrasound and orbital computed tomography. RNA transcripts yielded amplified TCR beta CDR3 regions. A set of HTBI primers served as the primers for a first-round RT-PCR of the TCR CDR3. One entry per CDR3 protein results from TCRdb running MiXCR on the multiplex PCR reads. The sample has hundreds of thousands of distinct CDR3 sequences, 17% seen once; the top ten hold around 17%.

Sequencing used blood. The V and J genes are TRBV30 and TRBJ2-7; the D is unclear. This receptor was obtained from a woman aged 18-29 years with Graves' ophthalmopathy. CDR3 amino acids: CAWSVPPQYEQYF. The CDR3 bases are TGTGCCTGGAGTGTACCGCCCCAGTACGAGCAGTACTTC.